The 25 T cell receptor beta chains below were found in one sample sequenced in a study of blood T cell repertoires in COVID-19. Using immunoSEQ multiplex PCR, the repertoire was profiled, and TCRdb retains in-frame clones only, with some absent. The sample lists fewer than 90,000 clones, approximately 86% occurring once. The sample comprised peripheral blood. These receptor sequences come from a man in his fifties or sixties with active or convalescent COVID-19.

The CDR3 sequence is CASSVTGFSGELFF. CDR3 in DNA: TGTGCCAGCAGCGTTACAGGGTTTAGCGGGGAGCTGTTTTTT. The genes are TRBV9 and TRBJ2-2, with D perhaps TRBD1 (6 bases). The length of the CDR3 is 14 residues. Per the germline V gene, CDR1 is SGDLS and CDR2 is YYNGEE. The V end was cut by 2 bases, the J end by 7 bases, with 12 bases between.

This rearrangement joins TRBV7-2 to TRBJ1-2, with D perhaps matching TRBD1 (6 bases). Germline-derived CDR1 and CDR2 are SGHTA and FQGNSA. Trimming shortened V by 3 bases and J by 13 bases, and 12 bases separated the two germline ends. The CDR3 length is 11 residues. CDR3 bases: TGTGCCAGCAGCTTCAACAGGGATATCACCTTC. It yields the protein CASSFNRDITF.

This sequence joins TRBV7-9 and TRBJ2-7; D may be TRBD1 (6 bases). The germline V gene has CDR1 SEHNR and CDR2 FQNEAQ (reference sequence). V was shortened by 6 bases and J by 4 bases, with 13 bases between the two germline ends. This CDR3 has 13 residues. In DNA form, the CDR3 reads TGTGCCAGCAGAACTAACCAGGGGTACGAGCAGTACGTC. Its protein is CASRTNQGYEQYV.

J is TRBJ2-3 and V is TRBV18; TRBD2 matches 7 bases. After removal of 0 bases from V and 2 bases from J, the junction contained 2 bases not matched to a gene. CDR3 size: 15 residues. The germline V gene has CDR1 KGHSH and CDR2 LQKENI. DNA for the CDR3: TGTGCCAGCTCACCACCGCTAGCGGTCACAGATACGCAGTATTTT. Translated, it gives CASSPPLAVTDTQYF.

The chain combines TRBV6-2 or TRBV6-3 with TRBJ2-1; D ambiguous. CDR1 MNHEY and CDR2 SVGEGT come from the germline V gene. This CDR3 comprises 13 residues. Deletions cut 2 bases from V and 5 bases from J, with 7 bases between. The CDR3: CASSYLPDNEQFF. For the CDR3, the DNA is TGTGCCAGCAGTTACCTCCCAGACAATGAGCAGTTCTTC.

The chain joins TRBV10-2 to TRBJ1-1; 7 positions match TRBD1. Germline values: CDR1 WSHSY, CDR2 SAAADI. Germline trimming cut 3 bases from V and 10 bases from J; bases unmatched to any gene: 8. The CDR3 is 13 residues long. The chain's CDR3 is CASSDGQVERAFF. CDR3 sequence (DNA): TGCGCCAGCAGTGACGGACAGGTCGAGAGAGCTTTCTTT.

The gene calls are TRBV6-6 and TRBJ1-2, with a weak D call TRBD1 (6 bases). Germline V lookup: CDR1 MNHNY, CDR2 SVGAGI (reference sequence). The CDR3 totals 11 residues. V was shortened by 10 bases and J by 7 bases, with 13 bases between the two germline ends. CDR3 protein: CAIGQSLGYTF. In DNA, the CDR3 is TGTGCCATCGGACAGTCACTTGGCTACACCTTC.

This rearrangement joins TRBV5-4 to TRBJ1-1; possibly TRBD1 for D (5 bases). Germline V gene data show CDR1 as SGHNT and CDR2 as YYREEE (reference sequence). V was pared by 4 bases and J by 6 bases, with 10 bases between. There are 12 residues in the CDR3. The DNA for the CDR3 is TGTGCCAGCAGCCCGGGACTTTCTGAAGCTTTCTTT. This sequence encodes CASSPGLSEAFF.

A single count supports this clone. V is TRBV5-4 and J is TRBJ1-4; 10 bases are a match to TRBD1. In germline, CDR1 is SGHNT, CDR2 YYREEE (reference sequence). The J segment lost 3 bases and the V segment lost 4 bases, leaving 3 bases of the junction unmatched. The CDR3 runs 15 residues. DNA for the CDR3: TGTGCCAGCAGCCGCGGACAGGGGGCTAATGAAAAACTGTTTTTT. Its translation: CASSRGQGANEKLFF.

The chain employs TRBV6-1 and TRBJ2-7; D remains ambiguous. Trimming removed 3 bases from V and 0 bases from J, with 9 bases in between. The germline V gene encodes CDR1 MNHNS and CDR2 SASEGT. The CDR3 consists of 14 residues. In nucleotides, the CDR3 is TGTGCCAGCAGTGAGCTCCTCAGCTCCTACGAGCAGTACGTC. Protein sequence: CASSELLSSYEQYV.

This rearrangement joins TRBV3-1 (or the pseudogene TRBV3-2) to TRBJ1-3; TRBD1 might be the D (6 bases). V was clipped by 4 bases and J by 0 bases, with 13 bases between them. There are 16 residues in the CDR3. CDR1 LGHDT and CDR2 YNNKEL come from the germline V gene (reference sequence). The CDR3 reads CASSPRTQGSGNTIYF. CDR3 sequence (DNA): TGTGCCAGCAGCCCCAGAACACAGGGCTCTGGAAACACCATATATTTT.

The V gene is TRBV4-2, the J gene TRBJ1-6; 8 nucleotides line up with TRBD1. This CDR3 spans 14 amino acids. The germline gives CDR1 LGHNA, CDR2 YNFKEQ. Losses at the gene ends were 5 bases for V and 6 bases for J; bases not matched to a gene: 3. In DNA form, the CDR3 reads TGTGCCAGCAGCGGACAGGGACCTAATTCACCCCTCCACTTT. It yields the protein CASSGQGPNSPLHF.

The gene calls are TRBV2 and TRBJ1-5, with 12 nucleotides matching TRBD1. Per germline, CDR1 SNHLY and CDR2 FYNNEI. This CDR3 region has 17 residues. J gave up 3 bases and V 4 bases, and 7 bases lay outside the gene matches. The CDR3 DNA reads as TGTGCCAGCAGTGCCGGGACAGGGGGCCCAATCAATCAGCCCCAGCATTTT. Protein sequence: CASSAGTGGPINQPQHF.

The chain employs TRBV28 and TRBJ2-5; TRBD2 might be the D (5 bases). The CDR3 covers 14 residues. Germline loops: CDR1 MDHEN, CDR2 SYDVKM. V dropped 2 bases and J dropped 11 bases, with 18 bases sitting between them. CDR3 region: CASSLVSGVSSQYF. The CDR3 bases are TGTGCCAGCAGTTTAGTGTCCGGGGTCTCATCACAGTACTTC.

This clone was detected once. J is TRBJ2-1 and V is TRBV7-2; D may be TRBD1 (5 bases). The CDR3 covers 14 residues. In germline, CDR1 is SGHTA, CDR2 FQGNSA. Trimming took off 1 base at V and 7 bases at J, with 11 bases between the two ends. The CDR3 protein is CASSLDQGGNEQFF. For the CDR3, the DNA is TGTGCCAGCAGCTTAGACCAGGGTGGTAATGAGCAGTTCTTC.

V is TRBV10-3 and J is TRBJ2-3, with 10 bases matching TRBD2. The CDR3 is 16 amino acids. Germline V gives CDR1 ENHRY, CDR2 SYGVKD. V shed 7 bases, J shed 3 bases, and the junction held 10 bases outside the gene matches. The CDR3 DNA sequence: TGTGCCATCAAAACGGGTAGCGGGGGGACAACAGATACGCAGTATTTT. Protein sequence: CAIKTGSGGTTDTQYF.

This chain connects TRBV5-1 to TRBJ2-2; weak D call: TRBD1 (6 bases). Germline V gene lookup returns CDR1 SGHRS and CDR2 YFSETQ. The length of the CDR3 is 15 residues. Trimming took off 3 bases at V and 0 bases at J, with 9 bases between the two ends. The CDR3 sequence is CASSSRTANTGELFF. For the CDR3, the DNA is TGCGCCAGCAGCTCCAGGACAGCGAACACCGGGGAGCTGTTTTTT.

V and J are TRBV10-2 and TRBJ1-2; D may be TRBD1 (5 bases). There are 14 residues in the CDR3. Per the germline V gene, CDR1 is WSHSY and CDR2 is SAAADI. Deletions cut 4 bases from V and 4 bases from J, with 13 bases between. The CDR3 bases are TGCGCCAGCAGTGGGGCCGACGGGGGCTATGGCTACACCTTC. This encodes CASSGADGGYGYTF.

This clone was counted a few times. In DNA form, the CDR3 reads TGTGCCAGCAGCCAAGACAGGGCAAAGGGTAATTCACCCCTCCACTTT. This translates into CASSQDRAKGNSPLHF. The gene calls are TRBV4-2 and TRBJ1-6; tentatively, D is TRBD1 (5 bases). Germline V gives CDR1 LGHNA, CDR2 YNFKEQ. The CDR3 runs to 16 residues. V dropped 0 bases and J dropped 6 bases, with 12 bases sitting between them.

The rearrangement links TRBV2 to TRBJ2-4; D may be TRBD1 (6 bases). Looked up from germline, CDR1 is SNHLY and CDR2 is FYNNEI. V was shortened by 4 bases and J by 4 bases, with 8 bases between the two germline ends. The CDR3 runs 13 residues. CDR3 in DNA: TGTGCCAGCAGTGTCGACAGGAAAAACATTCAGTACTTC. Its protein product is CASSVDRKNIQYF.

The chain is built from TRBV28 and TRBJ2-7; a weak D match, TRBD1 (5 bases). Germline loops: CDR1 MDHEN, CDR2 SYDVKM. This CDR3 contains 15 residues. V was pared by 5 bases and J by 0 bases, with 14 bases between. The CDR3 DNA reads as TGTGCCAGCAGTCCGCCCGACAGTACCTCCTACGAGCAGTACGTC. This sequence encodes CASSPPDSTSYEQYV.

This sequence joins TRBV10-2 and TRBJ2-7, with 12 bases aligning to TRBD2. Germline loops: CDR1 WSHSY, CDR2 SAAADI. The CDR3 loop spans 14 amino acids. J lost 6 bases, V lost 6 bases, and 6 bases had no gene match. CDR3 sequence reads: CASSVTSGGIEQYF. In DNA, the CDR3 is TGCGCCAGCAGCGTAACTAGCGGGGGGATCGAGCAGTACTTC.

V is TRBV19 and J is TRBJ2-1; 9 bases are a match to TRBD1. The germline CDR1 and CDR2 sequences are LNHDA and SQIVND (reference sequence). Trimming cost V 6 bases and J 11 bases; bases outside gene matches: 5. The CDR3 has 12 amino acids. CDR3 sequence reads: CASRTDRGKQFF. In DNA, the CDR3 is TGTGCCAGTAGAACCGACAGGGGGAAGCAGTTCTTC.

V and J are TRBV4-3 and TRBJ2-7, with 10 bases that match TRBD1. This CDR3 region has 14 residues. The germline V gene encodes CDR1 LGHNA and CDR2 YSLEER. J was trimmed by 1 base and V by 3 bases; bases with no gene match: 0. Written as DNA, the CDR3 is TGCGCCAGCAGCCAGGACAGGGGGTCCTACGAGCAGTACTTC. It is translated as CASSQDRGSYEQYF.

CDR3 in amino acids: CASSQSGPEAFF. As DNA, the CDR3 is TGTGCCAGCAGCCAATCAGGCCCTGAAGCTTTCTTT. V and J are TRBV3-1 (or the pseudogene TRBV3-2) and TRBJ1-1; D ambiguous. This CDR3 region has 12 residues. CDR1 and CDR2 from the germline V gene are LGHDT and YNNKEL (reference sequence). V lost 2 bases and J lost 6, with 7 bases in between.